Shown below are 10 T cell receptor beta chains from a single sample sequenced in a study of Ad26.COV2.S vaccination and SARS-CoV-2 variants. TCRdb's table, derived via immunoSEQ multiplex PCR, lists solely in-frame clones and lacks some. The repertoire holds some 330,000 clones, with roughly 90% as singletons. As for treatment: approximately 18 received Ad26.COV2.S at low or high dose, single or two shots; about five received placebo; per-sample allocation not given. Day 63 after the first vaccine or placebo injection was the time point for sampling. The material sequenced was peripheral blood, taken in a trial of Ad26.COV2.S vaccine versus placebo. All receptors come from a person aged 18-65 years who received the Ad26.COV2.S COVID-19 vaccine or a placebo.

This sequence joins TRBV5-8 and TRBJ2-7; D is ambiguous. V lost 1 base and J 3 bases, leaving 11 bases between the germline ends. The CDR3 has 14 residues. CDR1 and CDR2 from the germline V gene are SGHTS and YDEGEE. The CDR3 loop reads CASSLFLGGYEQYF. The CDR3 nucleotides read TGTGCCAGCAGCTTGTTCCTGGGTGGCTACGAGCAGTACTTC.

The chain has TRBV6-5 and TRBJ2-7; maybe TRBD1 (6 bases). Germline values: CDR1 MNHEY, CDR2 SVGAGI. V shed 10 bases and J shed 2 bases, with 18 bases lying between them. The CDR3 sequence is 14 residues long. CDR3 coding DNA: TGTGCCACCACGGACAGACTTTCCACCTACGAGCAGTACTTC. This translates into CATTDRLSTYEQYF.

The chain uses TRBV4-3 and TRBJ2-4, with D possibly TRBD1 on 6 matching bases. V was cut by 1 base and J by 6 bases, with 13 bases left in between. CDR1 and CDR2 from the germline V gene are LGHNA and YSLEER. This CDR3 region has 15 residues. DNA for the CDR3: TGCGCCAGCAGCCAAGGACAGGCGCAGGGAAACATTCAGTACTTC. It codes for CASSQGQAQGNIQYF.

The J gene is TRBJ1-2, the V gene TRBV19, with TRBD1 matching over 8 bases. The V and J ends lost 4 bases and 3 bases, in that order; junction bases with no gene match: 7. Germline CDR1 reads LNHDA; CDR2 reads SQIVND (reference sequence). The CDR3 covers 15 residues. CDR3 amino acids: CASSTPDREDYGYTF. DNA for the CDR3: TGTGCCAGTAGTACACCGGACAGGGAGGACTATGGCTACACCTTC.

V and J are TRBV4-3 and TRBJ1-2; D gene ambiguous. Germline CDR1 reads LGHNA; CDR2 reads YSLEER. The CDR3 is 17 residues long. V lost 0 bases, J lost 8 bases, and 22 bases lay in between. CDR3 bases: TGCGCCAGCAGCCAAGATACGTTACGAGGTCAGCCGCTAGGCTACACCTTC. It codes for CASSQDTLRGQPLGYTF.

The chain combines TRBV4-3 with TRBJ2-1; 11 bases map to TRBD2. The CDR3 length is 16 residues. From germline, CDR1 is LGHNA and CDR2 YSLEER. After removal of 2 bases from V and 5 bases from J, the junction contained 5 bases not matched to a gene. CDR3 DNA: TGCGCCAGCAGCCAACCGACTAGCGGGGCCAACAATGAGCAGTTCTTC. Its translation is CASSQPTSGANNEQFF.

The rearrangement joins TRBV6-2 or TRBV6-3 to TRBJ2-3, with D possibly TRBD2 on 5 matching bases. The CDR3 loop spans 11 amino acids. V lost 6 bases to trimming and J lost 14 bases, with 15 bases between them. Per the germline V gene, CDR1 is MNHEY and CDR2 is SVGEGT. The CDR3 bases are TGTGCCAGCAGCCTTGGACTGAAAGCGTATTTT. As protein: CASSLGLKAYF.

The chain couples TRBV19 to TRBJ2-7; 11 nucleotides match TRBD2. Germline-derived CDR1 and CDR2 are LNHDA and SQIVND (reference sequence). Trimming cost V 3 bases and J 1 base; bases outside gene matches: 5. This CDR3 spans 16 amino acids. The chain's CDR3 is CASSMGLADTSYEQYV. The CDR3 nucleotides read TGTGCCAGTAGTATGGGACTAGCGGATACTTCCTACGAGCAGTACGTC.

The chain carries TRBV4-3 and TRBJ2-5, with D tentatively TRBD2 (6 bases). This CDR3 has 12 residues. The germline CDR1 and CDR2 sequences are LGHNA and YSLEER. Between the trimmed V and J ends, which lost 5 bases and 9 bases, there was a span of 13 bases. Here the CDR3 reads CASSIDSGAQYF. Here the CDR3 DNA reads TGCGCCAGCAGCATAGATTCGGGGGCCCAGTACTTC.

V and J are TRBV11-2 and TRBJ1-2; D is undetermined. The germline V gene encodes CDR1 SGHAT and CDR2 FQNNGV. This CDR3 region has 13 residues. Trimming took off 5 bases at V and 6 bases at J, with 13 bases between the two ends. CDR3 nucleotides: TGTGCCAGCAGCCCGCGAGCGGGTGATGGCTACACCTTC. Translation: CASSPRAGDGYTF.